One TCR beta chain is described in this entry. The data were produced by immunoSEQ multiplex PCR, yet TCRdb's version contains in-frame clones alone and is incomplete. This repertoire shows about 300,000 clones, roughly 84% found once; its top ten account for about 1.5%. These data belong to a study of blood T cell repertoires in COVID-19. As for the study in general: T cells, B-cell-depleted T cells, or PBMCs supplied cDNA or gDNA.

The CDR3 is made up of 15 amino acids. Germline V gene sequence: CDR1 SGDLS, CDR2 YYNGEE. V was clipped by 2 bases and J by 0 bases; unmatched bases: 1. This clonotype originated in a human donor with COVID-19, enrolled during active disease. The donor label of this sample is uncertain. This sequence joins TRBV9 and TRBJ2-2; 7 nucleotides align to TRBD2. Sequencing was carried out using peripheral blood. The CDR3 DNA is TGTGCCAGCAGCGTTAGCGGGTCGAACACCGGGGAGCTGTTTTTT. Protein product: CASSVSGSNTGELFF. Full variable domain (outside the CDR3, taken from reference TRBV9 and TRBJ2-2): DSGVTQTPKHLITATGQRVTLRCSPRSGDLSVYWYQQSLDQGLQFLIQYYNGEERAKGNILERFSAQQFPDLHSELNLSSLELGDSALYFCASSVSGSNTGELFFGEGSRLTVL.